The clone carrying this T cell receptor beta chain was recorded a few times. Its antigen is not identified. The entry originates in a study of CD8+CD57+ T cells in acquired aplastic anemia. Study observations and caveats: Roughly 31 was the count of CD8+ CDR3 sequences that patients shared with controls.

Germline values: CDR1 MNHEY, CDR2 SVGAGI. The J segment lost 3 bases and the V segment lost 8 bases, leaving 4 bases of the junction unmatched. This CDR3 region has 13 residues. Both TCR beta VDJ combination and CDR3 sequence profiling were carried out. Genomic DNA was the template for this profiling. Via MiXCR, TCRdb re-called the reads, giving one row per CDR3 protein. The table shows around 220,000 distinct CDR3 sequences, with 40% to 60% occurring only once. Patients chosen for sequencing had shown CD8+CD57+ cell expansion by flow cytometry. This receptor was obtained from a human donor with aplastic anemia. The specimen sequenced was sorted CD4+, CD8+, or CD8+CD57+ T cells (not recorded which) from PBMCs. The rearrangement joins TRBV6-5 to TRBJ2-4; 7 nucleotides align to TRBD2. This CDR3 is CASGRVGKNIQYF. CDR3 in DNA: TGTGCCAGCGGGAGGGTGGGCAAAAACATTCAGTACTTC.